A selection of T cell receptor beta chains follows, all from one sample in a study of blood T cells in healthy people across ages. TCRdb re-derived calls from the 5' RACE reads in MiXCR, one entry per CDR3 protein. The profile shows approximately 780,000 distinct CDR3 sequences, under 30% of them singletons. This same sample was also taken into another study, of T cells of mothers and their children.

The sequencing input was blood. The receptors come from a boy aged 5-17 years in good health. CDR3s include the opening cysteine and the closing phenylalanine or tryptophan. A D gene is named only where the DNA matches it firmly. Rows give clone size only sometimes, using once, few, many, or a class for an expanded clone.

d_call	v_call	j_call	clone_size	cdr3_nt	cdr3_aa
.	TRBV6-6	TRBJ1-1	few	TGTGCCAGCAGTCACGAAGGCTCGGGCCCGAACACTGAAGCTTTCTTT	CASSHEGSGPNTEAFF
.	TRBV6-5	TRBJ2-5	many	TGTGCCAGCAGCCTCAGTGCTTTTAACGGGGAGACCCAGTACTTC	CASSLSAFNGETQYF
TRBD1	TRBV28	TRBJ2-7	.	TGTGCCAGCAGTTTCCCGGACAGGGCTGGCGAGCAGTACTTC	CASSFPDRAGEQYF
TRBD2	TRBV20-1	TRBJ2-5	.	TGCAGTGCGAGGGACTACCGAAAAGAGACCCAGTACTTC	CSARDYRKETQYF
TRBD2	TRBV5-1	TRBJ2-1	few	TGCGCCAGCAGCGATAGCGGGGGGTACAATGAGCAGTTCTTC	CASSDSGGYNEQFF
TRBD2	TRBV4-2	TRBJ2-7	few	TGTGCCAGCAGCCCGGGACTAGCGGGGGGGTCAACCTACGAGCAGTACTTC	CASSPGLAGGSTYEQYF
.	TRBV2	TRBJ2-5	.	TGTGCCAGCAGTTGTCTCTGGGAGCAGTACTTC	CASSCLWEQYF
.	TRBV5-1	TRBJ1-3	.	TGCGCCAGCAGCCCATCTGGCGCAGGGACAATAAACACCATATATTTT	CASSPSGAGTINTIYF
.	TRBV3-1	TRBJ1-5	many	TGCGCCAGCAGCCAAGGGGGTCAGCCCCAGCATTTT	CASSQGGQPQHF
TRBD1	TRBV5-6	TRBJ2-7	few	TGTGCCAGCAGCTGGGAGGGACAGGGGGACTACGAGCAGTACTTC	CASSWEGQGDYEQYF
TRBD1	TRBV6-5	TRBJ2-2	few	TGTGCCAGCAGTCCCGCAGGGGGCAACACCGGGGAGCTGTTTTTT	CASSPAGGNTGELFF
TRBD2	TRBV7-9	TRBJ2-2	.	TGTGCCAGCAGCCTTCGCGGGGGCACCGGGGAGCTGTTTTTT	CASSLRGGTGELFF
.	TRBV6-2/TRBV6-3	TRBJ1-4	.	TGTGCCAGCAGGGCGGACAGAGACCTTGAAAAACTGTTTTTT	CASRADRDLEKLFF
.	TRBV6-1	TRBJ2-5	many	TGTGCCAGCAGGGGACAAACTGGATGGGGAGAGACCCAGTACTTC	CASRGQTGWGETQYF
TRBD2	TRBV20-1	TRBJ2-5	.	TGCAGTGCCCCGACTAGCGGGGGAGAGACCCAGTACTTC	CSAPTSGGETQYF
.	TRBV20-1	TRBJ2-6	few	TGCAGTGCTACAGGACAGACTGGGGCCAACGTCCTGACTTTC	CSATGQTGANVLTF
.	TRBV11-2	TRBJ2-2	few	TGTGCCAGCAGCTTAATATTGTTGCGGGGAAGAAGCACCGGGGAGCTGTTTTTT	CASSLILLRGRSTGELFF
.	TRBV30	TRBJ1-5	few	TGTGCCTGGAGTCATGAGACACAACAAGGCAATCAGCCCCAGCATTTT	CAWSHETQQGNQPQHF
.	TRBV5-1	TRBJ2-1	few	TGCGCCAGCACCTTTTACAATGAGCAGTTCTTC	CASTFYNEQFF
.	TRBV5-1	TRBJ2-7	.	TGCGCCAGCAGCCCTCTTAGTGACACCTACGAGCAGTACTTC	CASSPLSDTYEQYF
TRBD1	TRBV10-3	TRBJ1-5	few	TGTGCCATCAGTGAGTCCCGGACAGGGGTAGATCAGCCCCAGCATTTT	CAISESRTGVDQPQHF
.	TRBV10-3	TRBJ2-7	.	TGTGCCACCAGGGGGGCGAGCTCCTACGAGCAGTACTTC	CATRGASSYEQYF
TRBD1	TRBV6-1	TRBJ2-7	few	TGTGCCAGCAGTGCTAAACCGGGACAGGGGGCGTACGAGCAGTACTTC	CASSAKPGQGAYEQYF
.	TRBV28	TRBJ2-3	.	TGTGCCACCGACAGTTCTAGCACAGATACGCAGTATTTT	CATDSSSTDTQYF
TRBD1	TRBV29-1	TRBJ1-2	few	TGCAGCGTGACGGGACAGGGGCACGGCTACACCTTC	CSVTGQGHGYTF
.	TRBV2	TRBJ1-4	.	TGTGCCAGCAGGCTCGTAGTGGCGACTAATGAAAAACTGTTTTTT	CASRLVVATNEKLFF
.	TRBV7-9	TRBJ1-4	few	TGTGCCAGCAGCTTAACACAGGGCTGGGGCGAAAAACTGTTTTTT	CASSLTQGWGEKLFF
TRBD1	TRBV20-1	TRBJ2-3	.	TGCAGTGCTAGGACAGACAGGGGGCGCACAGATACGCAGTATTTT	CSARTDRGRTDTQYF
.	TRBV20-1	TRBJ1-5	.	TGCAGTGCTAGAGGTCCAGGGCGTTATAGCAATCAGCCCCAGCATTTT	CSARGPGRYSNQPQHF
.	TRBV19	TRBJ1-4	.	TGTGCCAGTAGTACTCGTCGATCACGACTGGGTGAAAAACTGTTTTTT	CASSTRRSRLGEKLFF
TRBD1	TRBV24-1	TRBJ2-5	few	TGTGCCACCAGTGAACGGACAGGGTTAGAGACCCAGTACTTC	CATSERTGLETQYF
TRBD1	TRBV4-1	TRBJ1-1	.	TGCGCCAGCAGCGACCGGGACAGAAGAACGAGTGAAGCTTTCTTT	CASSDRDRRTSEAFF
.	TRBV12-3/TRBV12-4	TRBJ1-2	.	TGTGCCAGCACCCTCGAAGGGGTCTATGGCTACACCTTC	CASTLEGVYGYTF
.	TRBV9	TRBJ2-2	.	TGTGCCAGCAGCGTAGAGGGCCCGTGGGGTTCCGGGGAGCTGTTTTTT	CASSVEGPWGSGELFF
.	TRBV10-3	TRBJ2-7	few	TGTGCCATCAGCGTCGGGGTCGAGCAGTACTTC	CAISVGVEQYF
.	TRBV20-1	TRBJ2-4	.	TGCAGTGCTAGAGATAACCAGAACATTCAGTACTTC	CSARDNQNIQYF